Below are 27 T cell receptor beta chains sequenced from a single sample in a study of post-analysis software for immune sequencing data. Findings and caveats of the study: Included in a set of about five TRBV segments more frequent in patients than controls were TRBV5-6, TRBV5-1 and TRBV20-1.

These receptors have no identified antigens. TCR beta cDNA libraries had unique molecular identifiers. TCRdb fed the PCR reads into MiXCR, producing one record per CDR3 protein. Of some 500,000 distinct CDR3 sequences listed, around 40% are singletons. Source material: blood. The receptors stem from a girl aged 5-17 years with multiple sclerosis.

The chain employs TRBV6-1 and TRBJ2-4; D possibly uses TRBD1 or TRBD2 (5 bases each). The DNA matches TRBJ2-7 better at its end, which makes the J call doubtful. Germline V gives CDR1 MNHNS, CDR2 SASEGT. The CDR3 runs to 13 residues. CDR3: CASRIRVGDEQYF. CDR3 in DNA: TGTGCCAGCAGAATCAGGGTCGGGGACGAGCAGTACTTC.

The J gene is TRBJ2-7, the V gene TRBV7-2; D is undetermined. The CDR3 length is 15 residues. Trimming took off 2 bases at V and 0 bases at J, with 11 bases between the two ends. The germline CDR1 and CDR2 sequences are SGHTA and FQGNSA. This chain's CDR3 is CASSLYRDYSYEQYF. The CDR3 DNA sequence: TGTGCCAGCAGCTTATATCGCGATTACTCCTACGAGCAGTACTTC.

Written as DNA, the CDR3 is TGTGCCATCAGTCACACGGACCCCTACGAGCAGTACTTC. Amino acid sequence: CAISHTDPYEQYF. V gene TRBV10-3 combines with J gene TRBJ2-7; D gene unclear. The CDR3 runs to 13 residues. Trimming stripped 5 bases from V and 2 bases from J, with 10 bases between. Germline assignment: CDR1 ENHRY and CDR2 SYGVKD.

The chain uses TRBV10-3 and TRBJ2-1; no firm D call. CDR3 length: 12 residues. Germline V gene lookup returns CDR1 ENHRY and CDR2 SYGVKD. Trimming stripped 9 bases from V and 0 bases from J, with 6 bases between. The CDR3 nucleotides are TGTGCCATGGGTGACTCCTACAATGAGCAGTTCTTC. Its protein product is CAMGDSYNEQFF.

This clonotype was counted only a few times. This chain joins TRBV10-2 and TRBJ2-1; D ambiguous. The CDR3 sequence is 11 residues long. V shed 3 bases and J shed 8 bases, with 5 bases lying between them. In germline, CDR1 is WSHSY, CDR2 SAAADI. This chain's CDR3 is CASSEFDEQFF. The DNA of the CDR3 is TGCGCCAGCAGTGAATTCGATGAGCAGTTCTTC.

The chain joins TRBV6-1 to TRBJ1-5; D not resolved. V was shortened by 6 bases and J by 4 bases, with 10 bases between the two germline ends. CDR1 and CDR2 from the germline V gene are MNHNS and SASEGT. The length of the CDR3 is 13 residues. CDR3 in amino acids: CASRETSNQPQHF. The CDR3 nucleotides are TGTGCCAGCAGGGAGACAAGTAATCAGCCCCAGCATTTT.

This chain connects TRBV12-3 or TRBV12-4 to TRBJ2-5; D not resolved. TRBJ2-7 matches the DNA end more closely, so the J call is doubtful. CDR3 size: 12 residues. CDR3 in DNA: TGTGCCAGCAGTTTTGAGTACTACGAGCAGTACTTC. It yields the protein CASSFEYYEQYF.

The table lists this clonotype with a few counts. This chain links TRBV20-1 with TRBJ2-7, with 10 bases lining up with TRBD2. The CDR3 covers 13 residues. The V segment lost 8 bases and the J segment 5 bases; nucleotides outside the gene matches: 9. From germline, CDR1 is DFQATT and CDR2 SNEGSKA (reference sequence). The CDR3 spells CSSTSGTDHEQYF. In DNA, the CDR3 is TGCAGTTCTACTAGCGGGACTGATCACGAGCAGTACTTC.

There are a few counts of this clonotype. The rearrangement links TRBV29-1 to TRBJ2-4, with D unclear. The V end lost 4 bases, the J end lost 1 base, and 11 bases lay between the germline ends. CDR3 length: 14 residues. Germline V gives CDR1 SQVTM, CDR2 ANQGSEA. CDR3 protein: CSVGGRNAKNIQYF. The CDR3 nucleotides are TGCAGCGTTGGGGGTAGGAACGCCAAAAACATTCAGTACTTC. The full variable domain, in which reference TRBV29-1 and TRBJ2-4 provide the parts outside the CDR3, is SAVISQKPSRDICQRGTSLTIQCQVDSQVTMMFWYRQQPGQSLTLIATANQGSEATYESGFVIDKFPISRPNLTFSTLTVSNMSPEDSSIYLCSVGGRNAKNIQYFGAGTRLSVL.

CDR3 residues: CAPHQERNEQFF. DNA of the CDR3: TGTGCCCCCCATCAGGAGCGAAATGAGCAGTTCTTC. This rearrangement joins TRBV25-1 to TRBJ2-1; D ambiguous. Germline-derived CDR1 and CDR2 are MGHDK and SYGVNS. The V end was cut by 11 bases, the J end by 7 bases, with 15 bases between. The CDR3 has 12 amino acids.

V usage is TRBV4-1 and J usage is TRBJ2-1; D might be TRBD1 (6 bases). Between the trimmed V and J ends, which lost 0 bases and 12 bases, there was a span of 12 bases. The CDR3 loop spans 13 amino acids. CDR1 and CDR2 (germline): MGHRA, YSYEKL. Written as DNA, the CDR3 is TGCGCCAGCAGCCAAGAGGGGGCTATAAGGCAGTTCTTC. Translated: CASSQEGAIRQFF.

The chain combines TRBV14 with TRBJ2-3; 11 bases match TRBD2. Germline V lookup: CDR1 SGHDN, CDR2 FVKESK. The CDR3 runs 16 residues. Germline trimming cut 3 bases from V and 2 bases from J; bases unmatched to any gene: 4. The CDR3 DNA sequence: TGTGCCAGCAGCCATAAGGGACTAGCGGACACAGATACGCAGTATTTT. The encoded protein is CASSHKGLADTDTQYF.

The rearrangement links TRBV4-2 to TRBJ1-2, with D possibly being TRBD1 (5 bases). The V end was cut by 4 bases, the J end by 3 bases, with 21 bases between. The CDR3 covers 17 residues. Germline V gives CDR1 LGHNA, CDR2 YNFKEQ. The CDR3 protein is CASSRRDSNLGDYGYTF. The CDR3 coding sequence is TGTGCCAGCAGCCGCCGGGACTCCAATCTAGGGGACTATGGCTACACCTTC.

The chain couples TRBV6-1 to TRBJ2-5, with TRBD2 matching 8 bases. CDR3 size: 15 residues. V lost 8 bases and J lost 0; bases outside the gene matches: 8. The germline V gene has CDR1 MNHNS and CDR2 SASEGT. Here the CDR3 reads CASPIDSGDQETQYF. The CDR3 coding sequence is TGTGCCAGCCCCATTGATAGCGGGGACCAAGAGACCCAGTACTTC.

This sequence joins TRBV2 and TRBJ2-1, with 9 bases identical to TRBD1. V was pared by 6 bases and J by 9 bases, with 6 bases of the junction left unmatched. Germline CDR1 is SNHLY and CDR2 is FYNNEI. The CDR3 sequence is 13 residues long. The CDR3 loop reads CASRWDREGEQFF. For the CDR3, the DNA is TGTGCCAGCAGGTGGGACAGGGAAGGTGAGCAGTTCTTC.

This clonotype was counted between two and nine times. V usage is TRBV28 and J usage is TRBJ1-2; D uncertain. CDR3 length equals 15 residues. Germline V gives CDR1 MDHEN, CDR2 SYDVKM. V was shortened by 4 bases and J by 8 bases, with 20 bases between the two germline ends. The CDR3 spells CASSSPTNPIPGYTF. Written as DNA, the CDR3 is TGTGCCAGCAGTTCCCCGACTAATCCCATCCCGGGCTACACCTTC.

The V call is TRBV20-1, the J call TRBJ2-5; weak D call: TRBD2 (6 bases). The germline gives CDR1 DFQATT, CDR2 SNEGSKA (reference sequence). The CDR3 consists of 19 residues. The CDR3: CSGGVLAIAGDTHQETQYF. The CDR3 region has the DNA TGCAGCGGAGGCGTGCTAGCGATTGCGGGTGACACTCATCAAGAGACCCAGTACTTC.

The chain combines TRBV29-1 with TRBJ2-5, with D maybe TRBD1 (6 bases). The CDR3 has 16 residues. Germline V lookup: CDR1 SQVTM, CDR2 ANQGSEA. V was trimmed by 7 bases and J by 2 bases, leaving 23 bases between them. The CDR3 spells CSAQQGRGLSQETQYF. CDR3 sequence (DNA): TGCAGCGCCCAACAAGGCAGGGGCCTAAGTCAAGAGACCCAGTACTTC.

The rearrangement links TRBV27 to TRBJ1-2, with TRBD1 identical over 7 bases. Germline V lookup: CDR1 MNHEY, CDR2 SMNVEV (reference sequence). CDR3 size: 13 residues. Losses at the gene ends were 5 bases for V and 8 bases for J; bases not matched to a gene: 8. The CDR3 reads CASSHGTEKGYTF. The CDR3 nucleotides read TGTGCCAGCAGTCACGGGACAGAGAAAGGCTACACCTTC.

This clonotype turned up a few times. V usage is TRBV5-1 and J usage is TRBJ2-1, with D perhaps TRBD1 (6 bases). The CDR3 runs 13 residues. V was shortened by 7 bases and J by 2 bases, with 10 bases between the two germline ends. Germline lookup yields CDR1 SGHRS and CDR2 YFSETQ. The CDR3 spells CASRDTAYNEQFF. Written as DNA, the CDR3 is TGCGCCAGCCGGGACACGGCCTACAATGAGCAGTTCTTC.

The CDR3 loop reads CASSPSRQAYEQYF. CDR3 nucleotides: TGTGCCAGCTCGCCCAGTAGACAAGCCTACGAGCAGTACTTC. J is TRBJ2-7 and V is TRBV18; D is uncertain. V lost 6 bases to trimming and J lost 2 bases, with 14 bases between them. Germline V gives CDR1 KGHSH, CDR2 LQKENI. The CDR3 sequence is 14 residues long.

This clonotype was observed a few times. V usage is TRBV4-3 and J usage is TRBJ2-6; TRBD1 matches 8 bases. The trim removed 0 bases at V and 5 bases at J, leaving 6 bases unmatched. CDR1 is LGHNA and CDR2 is YSLEER in the germline V gene. This CDR3 region has 17 residues. CDR3 protein: CASSQDLQGARANVLTF. The CDR3 nucleotides read TGCGCCAGCAGCCAAGATCTTCAGGGGGCTCGGGCCAACGTCCTGACTTTC.

Here the CDR3 DNA reads TGTGCCAGCAGCTCCCGGAGACTCCCGGACAGCCACAATGAGCAGTTCTTC. Amino acids: CASSSRRLPDSHNEQFF. The J gene is TRBJ2-1, the V gene TRBV7-9; TRBD1 might be the D (6 bases). Trimming stripped 4 bases from V and 5 bases from J, with 21 bases between. This CDR3 has 17 residues. In germline, CDR1 is SEHNR, CDR2 FQNEAQ (reference sequence). The full variable domain, completed using reference TRBV7-9 and TRBJ2-1, is DTGVSQNPRHKITKRGQNVTFRCDPISEHNRLYWYRQTLGQGPEFLTYFQNEAQLEKSRLLSDRFSAERPKGSFSTLEIQRTEQGDSAMYLCASSSRRLPDSHNEQFFGPGTRLTVL.

The sample holds a few counts of this clonotype. The gene calls are TRBV29-1 and TRBJ2-1; TRBD2 matches 11 bases. CDR3 size: 16 residues. V shed 1 base and J 4 bases; nucleotides not matched to a gene: 6. The germline gives CDR1 SQVTM, CDR2 ANQGSEA. The CDR3 spells CSVEVPGTSGYNEQFF. The DNA of the CDR3 is TGCAGCGTTGAAGTGCCCGGGACTAGCGGATACAATGAGCAGTTCTTC.

In nucleotides, the CDR3 is TGCGCCAGCAGCTTGGCCGGCGGGGTCACCGGGGAGCTGTTTTTT. As protein: CASSLAGGVTGELFF. The chain uses TRBV5-1 and TRBJ2-2; D possibly corresponds to TRBD2 (6 bases). Germline V gene sequence: CDR1 SGHRS, CDR2 YFSETQ. CDR3 length equals 15 residues. V gave up 0 bases and J gave up 4 bases, with 10 bases separating them.

This clonotype was seen more than once but under ten times. The V call is TRBV20-1, the J call TRBJ1-1; D is unresolved. V gave up 3 bases and J gave up 7 bases, with 12 bases separating them. CDR1 and CDR2 (germline): DFQATT, SNEGSKA (reference sequence). This CDR3 spans 12 amino acids. Here the CDR3 reads CSASSSEREAFF. CDR3 nucleotide sequence: TGCAGTGCTAGTTCGTCGGAGCGTGAAGCTTTCTTT.

This clonotype was recorded once. The rearrangement uses TRBV20-1 and TRBJ2-7, with D tentatively TRBD1 (5 bases). Germline V gene data show CDR1 as DFQATT and CDR2 as SNEGSKA (reference sequence). The V gene lost 7 bases and the J gene lost 0 bases, with 28 bases spanning the gap. The CDR3 has 18 residues. The CDR3, as DNA: TGCAGTGGCTCCACGCAGGGTGGAAGGTGGTCAGGCTCCTACGAGCAGTACGTC. Translating gives CSGSTQGGRWSGSYEQYV.